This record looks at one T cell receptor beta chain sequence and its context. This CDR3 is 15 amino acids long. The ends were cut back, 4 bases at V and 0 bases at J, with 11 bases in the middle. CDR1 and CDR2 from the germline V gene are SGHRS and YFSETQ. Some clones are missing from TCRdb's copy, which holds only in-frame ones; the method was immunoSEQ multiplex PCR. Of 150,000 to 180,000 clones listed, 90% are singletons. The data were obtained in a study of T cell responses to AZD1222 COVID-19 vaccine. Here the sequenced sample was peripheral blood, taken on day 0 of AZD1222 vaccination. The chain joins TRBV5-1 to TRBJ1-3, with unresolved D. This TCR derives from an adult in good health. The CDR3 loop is CASSEATFSGNTIYF. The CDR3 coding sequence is TGCGCCAGCAGCGAGGCCACATTCTCTGGAAACACCATATATTTT.